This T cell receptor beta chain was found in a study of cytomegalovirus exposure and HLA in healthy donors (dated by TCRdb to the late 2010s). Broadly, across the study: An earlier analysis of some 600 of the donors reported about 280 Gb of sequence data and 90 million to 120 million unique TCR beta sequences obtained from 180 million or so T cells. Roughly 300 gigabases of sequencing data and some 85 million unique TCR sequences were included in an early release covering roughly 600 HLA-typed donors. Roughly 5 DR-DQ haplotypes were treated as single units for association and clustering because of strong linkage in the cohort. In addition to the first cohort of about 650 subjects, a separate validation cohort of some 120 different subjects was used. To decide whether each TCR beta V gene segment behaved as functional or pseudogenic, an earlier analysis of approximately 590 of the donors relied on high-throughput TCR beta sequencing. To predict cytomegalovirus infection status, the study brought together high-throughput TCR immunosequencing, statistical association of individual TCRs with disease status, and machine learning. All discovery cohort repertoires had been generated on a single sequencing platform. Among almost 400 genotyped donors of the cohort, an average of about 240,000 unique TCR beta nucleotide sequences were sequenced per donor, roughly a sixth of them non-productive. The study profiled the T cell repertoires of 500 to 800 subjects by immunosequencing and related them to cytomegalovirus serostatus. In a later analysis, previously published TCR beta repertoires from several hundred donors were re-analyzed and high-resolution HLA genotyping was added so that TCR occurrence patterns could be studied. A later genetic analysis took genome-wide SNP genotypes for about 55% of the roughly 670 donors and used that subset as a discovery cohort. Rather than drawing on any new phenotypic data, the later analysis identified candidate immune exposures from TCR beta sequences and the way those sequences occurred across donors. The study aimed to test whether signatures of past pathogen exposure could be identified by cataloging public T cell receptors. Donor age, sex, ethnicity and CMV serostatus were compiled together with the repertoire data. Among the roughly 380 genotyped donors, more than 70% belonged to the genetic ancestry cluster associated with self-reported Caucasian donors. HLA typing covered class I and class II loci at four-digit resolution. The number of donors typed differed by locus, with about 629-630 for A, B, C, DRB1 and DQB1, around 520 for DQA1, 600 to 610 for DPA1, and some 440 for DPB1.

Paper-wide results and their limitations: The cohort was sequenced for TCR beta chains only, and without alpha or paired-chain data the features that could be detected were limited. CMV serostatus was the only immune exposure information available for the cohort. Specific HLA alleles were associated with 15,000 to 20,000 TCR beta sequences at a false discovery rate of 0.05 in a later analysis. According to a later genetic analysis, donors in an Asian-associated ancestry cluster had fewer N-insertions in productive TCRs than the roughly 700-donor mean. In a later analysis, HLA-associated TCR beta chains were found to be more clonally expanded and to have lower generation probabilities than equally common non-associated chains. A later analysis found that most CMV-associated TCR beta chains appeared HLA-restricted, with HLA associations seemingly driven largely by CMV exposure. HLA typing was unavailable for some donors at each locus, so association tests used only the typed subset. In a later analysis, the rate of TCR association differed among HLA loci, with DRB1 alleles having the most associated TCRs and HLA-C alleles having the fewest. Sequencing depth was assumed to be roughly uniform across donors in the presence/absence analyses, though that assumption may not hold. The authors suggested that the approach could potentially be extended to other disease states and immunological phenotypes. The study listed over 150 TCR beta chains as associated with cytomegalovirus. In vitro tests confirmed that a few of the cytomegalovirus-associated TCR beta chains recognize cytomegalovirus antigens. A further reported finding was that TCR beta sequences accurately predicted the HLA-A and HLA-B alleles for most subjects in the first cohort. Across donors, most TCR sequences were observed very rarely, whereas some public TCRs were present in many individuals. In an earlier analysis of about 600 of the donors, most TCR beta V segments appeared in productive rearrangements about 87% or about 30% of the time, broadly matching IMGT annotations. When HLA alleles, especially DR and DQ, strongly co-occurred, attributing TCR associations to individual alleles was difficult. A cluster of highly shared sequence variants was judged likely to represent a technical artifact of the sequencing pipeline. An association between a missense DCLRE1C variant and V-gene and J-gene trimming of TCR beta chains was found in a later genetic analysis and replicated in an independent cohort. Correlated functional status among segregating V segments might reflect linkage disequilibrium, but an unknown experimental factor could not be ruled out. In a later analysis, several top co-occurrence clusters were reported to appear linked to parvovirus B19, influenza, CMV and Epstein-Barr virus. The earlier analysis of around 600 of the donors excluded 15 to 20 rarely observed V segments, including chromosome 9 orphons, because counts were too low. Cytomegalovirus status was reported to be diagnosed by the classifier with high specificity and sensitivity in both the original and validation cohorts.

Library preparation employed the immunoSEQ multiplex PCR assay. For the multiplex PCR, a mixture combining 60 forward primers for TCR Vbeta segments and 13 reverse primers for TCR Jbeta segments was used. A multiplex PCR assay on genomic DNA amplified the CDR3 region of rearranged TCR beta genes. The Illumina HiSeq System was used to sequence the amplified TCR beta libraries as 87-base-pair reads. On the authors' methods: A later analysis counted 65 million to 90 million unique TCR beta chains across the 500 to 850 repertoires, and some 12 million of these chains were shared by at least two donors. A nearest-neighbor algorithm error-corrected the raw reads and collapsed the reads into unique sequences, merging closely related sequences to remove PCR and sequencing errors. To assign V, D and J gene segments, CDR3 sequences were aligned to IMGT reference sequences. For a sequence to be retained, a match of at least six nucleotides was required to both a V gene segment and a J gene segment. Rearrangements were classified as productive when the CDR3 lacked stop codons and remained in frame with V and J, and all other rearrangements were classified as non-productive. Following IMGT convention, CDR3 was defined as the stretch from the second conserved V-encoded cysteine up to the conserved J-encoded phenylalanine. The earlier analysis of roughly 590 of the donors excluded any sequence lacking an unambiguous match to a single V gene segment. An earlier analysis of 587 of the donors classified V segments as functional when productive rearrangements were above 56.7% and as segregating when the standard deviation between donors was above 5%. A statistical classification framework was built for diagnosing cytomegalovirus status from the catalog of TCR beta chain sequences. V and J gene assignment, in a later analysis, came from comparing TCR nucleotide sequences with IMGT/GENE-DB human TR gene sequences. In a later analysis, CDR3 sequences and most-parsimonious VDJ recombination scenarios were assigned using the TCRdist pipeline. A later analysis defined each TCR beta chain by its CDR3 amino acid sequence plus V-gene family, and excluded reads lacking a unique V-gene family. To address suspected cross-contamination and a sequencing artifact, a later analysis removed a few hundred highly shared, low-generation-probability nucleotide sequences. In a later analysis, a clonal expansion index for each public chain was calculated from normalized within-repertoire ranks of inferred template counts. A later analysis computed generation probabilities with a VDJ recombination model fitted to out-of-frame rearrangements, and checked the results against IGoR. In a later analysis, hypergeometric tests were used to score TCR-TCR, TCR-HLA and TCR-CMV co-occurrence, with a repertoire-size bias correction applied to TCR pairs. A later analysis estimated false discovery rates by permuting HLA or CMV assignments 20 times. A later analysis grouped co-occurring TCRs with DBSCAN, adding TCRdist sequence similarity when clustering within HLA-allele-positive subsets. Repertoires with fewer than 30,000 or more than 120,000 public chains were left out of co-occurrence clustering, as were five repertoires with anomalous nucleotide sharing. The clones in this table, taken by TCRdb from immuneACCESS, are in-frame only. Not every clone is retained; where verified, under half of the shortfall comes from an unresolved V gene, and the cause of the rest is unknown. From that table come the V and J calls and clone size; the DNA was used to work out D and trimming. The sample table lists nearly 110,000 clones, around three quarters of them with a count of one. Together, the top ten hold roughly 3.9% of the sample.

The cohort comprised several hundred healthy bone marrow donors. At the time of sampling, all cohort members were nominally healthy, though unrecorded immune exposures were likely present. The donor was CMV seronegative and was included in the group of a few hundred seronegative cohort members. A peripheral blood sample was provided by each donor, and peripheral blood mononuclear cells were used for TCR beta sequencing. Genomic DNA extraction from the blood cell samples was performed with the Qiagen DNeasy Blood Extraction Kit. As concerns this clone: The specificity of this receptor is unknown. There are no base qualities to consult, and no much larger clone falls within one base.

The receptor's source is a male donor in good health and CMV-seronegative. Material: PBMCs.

DNA sequence: TGTGCCAGCAGCATTAGAACGGGACAGGGGACGTACTTC. This is translated as CASSIRTGQGTYF. The rearrangement joined TRBV11-2 to TRBJ2-7; 10 middle bases align to TRBD1. CDR1 and CDR2 are drawn from the germline V gene: SGHAT, FQNNGV. Including cysteine and phenylalanine, the CDR3 has 13 amino acids. Just CDR3 DNA is preserved here, 39 bases in frame from base 1. V is trimmed back by 5 bases and J by 12 bases, and the junction contains 10 bases that no gene match accounts for.